This entry lists 10 T cell receptor beta chains sequenced from one sample in a study of cytotoxic CD8 clonotypes in ibrutinib-treated CLL. Sequencing was performed with immunoSEQ multiplex PCR; in TCRdb, only in-frame clones are kept and a portion is missing. The sample consists of about 200,000 clones, about three quarters of them appearing once. Sequencing was performed on PBMCs, taken after 12 months of ibrutinib treatment. Source of these receptors: a human donor with chronic lymphocytic leukemia.

This clone came up once. The gene calls are TRBV6-1 and TRBJ1-5; 10 bases map to TRBD1. Germline CDR1 and CDR2: MNHNS and SASEGT. CDR3 length: 14 amino acids. V lost 6 bases, J lost 7 bases, and 6 bases stayed unmatched. The CDR3 sequence: CASSVTGGAQPQHF. CDR3 DNA sequence: TGTGCCAGCAGCGTGACAGGGGGCGCCCAGCCCCAGCATTTT.

The V gene is TRBV4-1, the J gene TRBJ2-2, with 7 bases identical to TRBD1. Germline V lookup: CDR1 MGHRA, CDR2 YSYEKL. J lost 0 bases, V lost 5 bases, and 6 bases had no gene match. The CDR3 totals 16 residues. CDR3 coding DNA: TGCGCCAGCAGCAACCGACAGGGACCGAACACCGGGGAGCTGTTTTTT. Its protein product is CASSNRQGPNTGELFF.

The chain has TRBV18 and TRBJ1-2; the match to TRBD1 covers 8 bases. Trimming at V came to 1 base and at J to 2 bases, leaving 6 bases not matched to a gene. Germline CDR1 is KGHSH and CDR2 is LQKENI. There are 16 residues in the CDR3. CDR3 bases: TGTGCCAGCTCACCACGGGACAGGCCGTTGAACTATGGCTACACCTTC. It is translated as CASSPRDRPLNYGYTF.

With regard to this clone: The sample contains more than one DNA sequence encoding this CDR3. The chain uses TRBV9 and TRBJ1-5; unclear D gene. Per germline, CDR1 SGDLS and CDR2 YYNGEE. The CDR3 totals 13 residues. Trimming cost V 1 base and J 0 bases, with 2 bases left between them. The CDR3 bases are TGTGCCAGCAGCGTAACTAGCAATCAGCCCCAGCATTTT. Translated: CASSVTSNQPQHF.

V usage is TRBV7-9 and J usage is TRBJ2-7; D possibly corresponds to TRBD1 (5 bases). Germline V lookup: CDR1 SEHNR, CDR2 FQNEAQ (reference sequence). Trimming removed 5 bases from V and 1 base from J, with 15 bases in between. The CDR3 consists of 15 residues. CDR3 DNA: TGTGCCAGCAGCCCCCCTTTTAAGGGGTCCTACGAGCAGTACTTC. Translation gives CASSPPFKGSYEQYF.

The chain uses TRBV6-1 and TRBJ2-1, with 8 nucleotides matching TRBD2. This CDR3 has 14 amino acids. Losses at the gene ends were 1 base for V and 4 bases for J; bases not matched to a gene: 0. CDR1 is MNHNS and CDR2 is SASEGT in the germline V gene. The CDR3 is CASSEVAGYNEQFF. The CDR3 DNA sequence: TGTGCCAGCAGTGAAGTAGCGGGGTACAATGAGCAGTTCTTC.

This clone appeared once. An end of the junction does not agree with germline; a read error may underlie this. The J gene is TRBJ2-5, the V gene TRBV7-7; D ambiguous. This CDR3 is 14 amino acids long. CDR1 is SSHAT and CDR2 is FNYEAQ in the germline V gene (reference sequence). The CDR3 bases are TGTGCTAGCAGCTTGACCGGGTCGATGGAGACCCAGTACTTC. It yields the protein CASSLTGSMETQYF.

This chain joins TRBV7-2 and TRBJ1-2; D unclear. V was cut by 3 bases and J by 0 bases, with 5 bases left in between. The CDR3 contains 13 residues. Germline CDR1 reads SGHTA; CDR2 reads FQGNSA. The DNA for the CDR3 is TGTGCCAGCAGCTTCGAAGCTAACTATGGCTACACCTTC. Translating gives CASSFEANYGYTF. The full variable domain, with the rest looked up from reference TRBV7-2 and TRBJ1-2, is GAGVSQSPSNKVTEKGKDVELRCDPISGHTALYWYRQSLGQGLEFLIYFQGNSAPDKSGLPSDRFSAERTGGSVSTLTIQRTQQEDSAVYLCASSFEANYGYTFGSGTRLTVV.

The chain joins TRBV7-9 to TRBJ1-2; weak D call: TRBD1 (6 bases). Germline V gene data show CDR1 as SEHNR and CDR2 as FQNEAQ (reference sequence). This CDR3 region has 13 residues. Trimming stripped 4 bases from V and 5 bases from J, with 11 bases between. CDR3 protein: CASSSRGGYGYTF. DNA of the CDR3: TGTGCCAGCAGCTCTAGGGGGGGTTATGGCTACACCTTC. The variable domain in full, completed from reference TRBV7-9 and TRBJ1-2, reads DTGVSQNPRHKITKRGQNVTFRCDPISEHNRLYWYRQTLGQGPEFLTYFQNEAQLEKSRLLSDRFSAERPKGSFSTLEIQRTEQGDSAMYLCASSSRGGYGYTFGSGTRLTVV.

CDR3 sequence: CASSDPGTAKAGNTIYF. DNA for the CDR3: TGCGCCAGCAGTGACCCTGGGACGGCGAAGGCTGGAAACACCATATATTTT. V gene TRBV10-2 combines with J gene TRBJ1-3; weak D call: TRBD1 (5 bases). V lost 3 bases, J lost 2 bases, and 17 bases lay in between. This CDR3 region has 17 residues. In germline, CDR1 is WSHSY, CDR2 SAAADI.